These 9 T cell receptor beta chains originate from one sample sequenced in a study of T-cell reconstitution after alpha-beta-depleted transplantation in children. It was with unique molecular identifiers that the TCRbeta library was prepared. MiXCR was run by TCRdb on the PCR reads, yielding one entry per CDR3 protein. The repertoire holds some 550,000 distinct CDR3 sequences, with roughly 23% as singletons. The sequencing used PBMCs, mostly from graft donor cells, collected 360 days after TCRalphabeta/CD19-depleted stem cell transplant. Source of these receptors: a boy in the first two years of life who had a stem cell transplant for acute myeloid leukemia, so the T cells may come from the graft donor.

J is TRBJ2-1 and V is TRBV5-4; 9 nucleotides line up with TRBD2. In germline, CDR1 is SGHNT, CDR2 YYREEE (reference sequence). Unmatched junction bases numbered 6, after V lost 4 bases and J lost 4 bases. CDR3 length: 15 residues. The CDR3 DNA reads as TGTGCCAGCAGCGTCCTAGCGGGAACATACAATGAGCAGTTCTTC. The encoded protein is CASSVLAGTYNEQFF.

The rearrangement uses TRBV4-3 and TRBJ2-7; 7 bases fit TRBD2. Germline trimming cut 0 bases from V and 2 bases from J; bases unmatched to any gene: 7. In germline, CDR1 is LGHNA, CDR2 YSLEER. CDR3 length equals 16 residues. The DNA of the CDR3 is TGCGCCAGCAGCCAAGATCTTGGGGGGGGGACCTACGAGCAGTACTTC. Its protein product is CASSQDLGGGTYEQYF.

The chain carries TRBV20-1 and TRBJ1-1; D is uncertain. Trimming shortened V by 5 bases and J by 7 bases, and 5 bases separated the two germline ends. Germline V gives CDR1 DFQATT, CDR2 SNEGSKA (reference sequence). The CDR3 consists of 9 residues. The CDR3 nucleotides are TGCAGTGCTCGGAATGAAGCTTTCTTT. It yields the protein CSARNEAFF.

This clonotype was picked up one time. The junction and the germline gene differ at one end; a read error may be behind it. The genes are TRBV12-3 or TRBV12-4 and TRBJ2-7; D might be TRBD1 (6 bases). The length of the CDR3 is 12 residues. CDR3 coding DNA: TGTGCCAGCAGCCTACAGGGCTACGTGCAGTACTTC. Translating it yields CASSLQGYVQYF.

J is TRBJ2-1 and V is TRBV7-2; D ambiguous. The CDR3 totals 16 residues. The V end was cut by 4 bases, the J end by 7 bases, with 20 bases between. Per germline, CDR1 SGHTA and CDR2 FQGNSA. CDR3 amino acids: CASSSVAGPDVNEQFF. In DNA form, the CDR3 reads TGTGCCAGCAGCTCCGTGGCTGGCCCCGACGTAAATGAGCAGTTCTTC.

This clonotype was picked up many times. V gene TRBV27 combines with J gene TRBJ1-5, with D unresolved. Trimming shortened V by 6 bases and J by 1 base, and 7 bases separated the two germline ends. Germline values: CDR1 MNHEY, CDR2 SMNVEV (reference sequence). The CDR3 is 13 residues long. The CDR3 region is CASRLTSNQPQHF. CDR3 bases: TGTGCCAGCAGACTGACCAGCAATCAGCCCCAGCATTTT.

This clonotype appeared a few times. A much larger clone lies one base from this, so it may be a read error. The V call is TRBV12-3 or TRBV12-4, the J call TRBJ2-2, with 8 bases identical to TRBD1. The V segment lost 4 bases and the J segment 0 bases; nucleotides outside the gene matches: 4. This CDR3 is built from 16 residues. CDR3 nucleotides: TGTGCCAGCAGTTCCCGGACAGGGTCGAACACCGGGGAGCTGTTTTTT. Amino acids: CASSSRTGSNTGELFF.

This clonotype was seen many times. The chain employs TRBV28 and TRBJ1-6, with D tentatively TRBD1 (5 bases). This CDR3 comprises 17 residues. Trimming removed 5 bases from V and 2 bases from J, with 16 bases in between. Germline values: CDR1 MDHEN, CDR2 SYDVKM. CDR3 coding DNA: TGTGCCAGCAGTGATTCACGGAGGGGTCCCTATAATTCACCCCTCCACTTT. It encodes CASSDSRRGPYNSPLHF.

This clonotype was detected ten times or more. The chain couples TRBV4-3 to TRBJ2-2; 8 bases match TRBD2. Germline trimming cut 0 bases from V and 6 bases from J; bases unmatched to any gene: 6. CDR3 length: 16 amino acids. Germline V gene data show CDR1 as LGHNA and CDR2 as YSLEER. In DNA, the CDR3 is TGCGCCAGCAGCCAAGAGAAGCGGGGGAGGGCCGGGGAGCTGTTTTTT. Translation: CASSQEKRGRAGELFF.